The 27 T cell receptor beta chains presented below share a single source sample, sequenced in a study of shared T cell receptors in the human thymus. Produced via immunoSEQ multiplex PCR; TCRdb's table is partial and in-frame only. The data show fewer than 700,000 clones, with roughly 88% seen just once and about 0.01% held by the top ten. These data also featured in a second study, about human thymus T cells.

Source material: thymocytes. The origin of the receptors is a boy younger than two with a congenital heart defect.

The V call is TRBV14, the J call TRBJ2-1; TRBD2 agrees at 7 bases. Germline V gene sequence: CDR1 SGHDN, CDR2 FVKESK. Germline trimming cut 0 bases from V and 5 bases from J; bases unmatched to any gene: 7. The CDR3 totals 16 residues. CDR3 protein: CASSQDQERGHNEQFF. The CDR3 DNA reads TGTGCCAGCAGCCAAGATCAGGAGCGGGGCCACAATGAGCAGTTCTTC.

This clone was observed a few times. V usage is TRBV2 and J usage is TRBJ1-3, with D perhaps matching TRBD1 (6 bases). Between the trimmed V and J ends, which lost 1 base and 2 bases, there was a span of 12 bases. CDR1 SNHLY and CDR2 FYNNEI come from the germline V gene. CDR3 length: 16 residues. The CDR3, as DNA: TGTGCCAGCAGTGAAGGTGGACAGAGCGCTGGAAACACCATATATTTT. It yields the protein CASSEGGQSAGNTIYF.

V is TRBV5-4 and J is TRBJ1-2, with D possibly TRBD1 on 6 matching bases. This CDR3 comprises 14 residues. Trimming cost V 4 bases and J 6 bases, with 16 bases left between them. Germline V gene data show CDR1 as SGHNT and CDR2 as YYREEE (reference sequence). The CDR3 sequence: CASSTLDSGDGYTF. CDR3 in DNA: TGTGCCAGCAGCACTTTGGACAGCGGTGATGGCTACACCTTC.

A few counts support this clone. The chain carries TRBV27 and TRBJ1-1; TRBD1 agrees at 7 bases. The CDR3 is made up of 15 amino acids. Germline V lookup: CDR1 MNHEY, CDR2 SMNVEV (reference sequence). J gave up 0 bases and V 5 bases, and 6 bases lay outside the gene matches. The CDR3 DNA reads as TGTGCCAGCAGTCAAGACAGGGAAGTGAACACTGAAGCTTTCTTT. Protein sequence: CASSQDREVNTEAFF.

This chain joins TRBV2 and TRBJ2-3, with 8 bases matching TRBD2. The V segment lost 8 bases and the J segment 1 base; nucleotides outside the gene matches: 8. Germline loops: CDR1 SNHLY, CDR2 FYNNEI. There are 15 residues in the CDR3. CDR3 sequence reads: CASERTSTGTDTQYF. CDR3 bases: TGTGCCAGCGAACGGACTAGCACGGGCACAGATACGCAGTATTTT.

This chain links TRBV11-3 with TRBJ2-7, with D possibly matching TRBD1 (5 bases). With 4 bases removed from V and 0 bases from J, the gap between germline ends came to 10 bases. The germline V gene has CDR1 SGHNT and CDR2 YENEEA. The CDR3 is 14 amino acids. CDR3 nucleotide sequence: TGTGCCAGCAGCTCCACAGGTGACTCCTACGAGCAGTACTTC. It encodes CASSSTGDSYEQYF.

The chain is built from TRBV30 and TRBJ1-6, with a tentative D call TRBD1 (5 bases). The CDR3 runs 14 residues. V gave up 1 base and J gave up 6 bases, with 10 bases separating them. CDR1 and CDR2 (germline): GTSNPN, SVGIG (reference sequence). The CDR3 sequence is CAWSAGRSNSPLHF. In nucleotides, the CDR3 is TGTGCCTGGAGTGCAGGGAGGTCTAATTCACCCCTCCACTTT.

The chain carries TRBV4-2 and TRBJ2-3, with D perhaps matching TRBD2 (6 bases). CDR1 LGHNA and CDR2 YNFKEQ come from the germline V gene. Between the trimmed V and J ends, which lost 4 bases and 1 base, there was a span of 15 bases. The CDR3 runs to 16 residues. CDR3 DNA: TGTGCCAGCAGCCCTGGGTTAAAGCGGGGCACAGATACGCAGTATTTT. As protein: CASSPGLKRGTDTQYF.

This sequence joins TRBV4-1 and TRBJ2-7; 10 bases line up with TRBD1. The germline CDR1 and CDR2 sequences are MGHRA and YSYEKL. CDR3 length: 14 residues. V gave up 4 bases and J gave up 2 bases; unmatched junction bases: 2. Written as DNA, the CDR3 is TGCGCCAGCAGCCCCGGACAGGGGGCCTACGAGCAGTACTTC. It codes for CASSPGQGAYEQYF.

In nucleotides, the CDR3 is TGTGCCAGCAGCCCCCCCCTTCCGGGGGATGTCGCTGAAGCTTTCTTT. Translating gives CASSPPLPGDVAEAFF. The chain joins TRBV7-9 to TRBJ1-1; the D gene is possibly TRBD1 (5 bases). Deletions cut 5 bases from V and 6 bases from J, with 22 bases between. CDR3 length: 16 amino acids. In germline, CDR1 is SEHNR, CDR2 FQNEAQ (reference sequence).

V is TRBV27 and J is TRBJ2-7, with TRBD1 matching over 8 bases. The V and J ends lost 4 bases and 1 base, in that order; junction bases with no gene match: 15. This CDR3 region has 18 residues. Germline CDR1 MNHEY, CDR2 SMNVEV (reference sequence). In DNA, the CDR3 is TGTGCCAGCAGTTCGCCCCCGATCGGACAGGGAGAATCCTACGAGCAGTACTTC. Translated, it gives CASSSPPIGQGESYEQYF.

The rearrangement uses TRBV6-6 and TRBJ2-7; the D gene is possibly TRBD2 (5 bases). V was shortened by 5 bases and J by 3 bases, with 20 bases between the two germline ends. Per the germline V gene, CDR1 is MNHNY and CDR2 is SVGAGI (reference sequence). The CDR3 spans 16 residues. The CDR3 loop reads CASSPGRRLPNYEQYF. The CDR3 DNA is TGTGCCAGCAGTCCCGGCCGGAGACTACCAAACTACGAGCAGTACTTC.

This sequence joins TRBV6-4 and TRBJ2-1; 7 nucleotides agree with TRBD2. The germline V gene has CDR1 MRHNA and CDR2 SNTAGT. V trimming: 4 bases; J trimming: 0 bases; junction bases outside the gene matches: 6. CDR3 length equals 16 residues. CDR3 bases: TGTGCCAGCAGTGGGGACTATCGTCTCTCCTACAATGAGCAGTTCTTC. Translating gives CASSGDYRLSYNEQFF.

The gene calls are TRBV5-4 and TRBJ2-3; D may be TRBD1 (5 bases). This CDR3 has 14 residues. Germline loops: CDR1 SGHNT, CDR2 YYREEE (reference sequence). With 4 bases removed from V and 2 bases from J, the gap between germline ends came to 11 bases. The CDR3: CASSRRVNTDTQYF. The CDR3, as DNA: TGTGCCAGCAGCCGCAGGGTAAACACAGATACGCAGTATTTT.

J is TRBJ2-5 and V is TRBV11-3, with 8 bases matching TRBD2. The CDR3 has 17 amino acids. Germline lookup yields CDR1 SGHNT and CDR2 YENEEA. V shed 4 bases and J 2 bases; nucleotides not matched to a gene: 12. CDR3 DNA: TGTGCCAGCAGCTCCCGAGGGATTAGCGGGAATCAAGAGACCCAGTACTTC. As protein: CASSSRGISGNQETQYF.

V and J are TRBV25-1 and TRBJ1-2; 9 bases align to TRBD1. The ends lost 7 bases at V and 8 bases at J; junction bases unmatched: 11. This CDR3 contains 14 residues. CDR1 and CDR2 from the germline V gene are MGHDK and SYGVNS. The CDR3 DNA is TGTGCCAGCATTAAAACCGGGACAGGGTGCGGCTACACCTTC. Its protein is CASIKTGTGCGYTF.

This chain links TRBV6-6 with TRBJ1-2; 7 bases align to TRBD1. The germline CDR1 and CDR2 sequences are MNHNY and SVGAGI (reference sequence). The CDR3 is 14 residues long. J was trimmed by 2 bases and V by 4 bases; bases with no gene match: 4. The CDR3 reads CASSLSDRNYGYTF. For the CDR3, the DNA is TGTGCCAGCAGTTTATCGGACAGGAACTATGGCTACACCTTC.

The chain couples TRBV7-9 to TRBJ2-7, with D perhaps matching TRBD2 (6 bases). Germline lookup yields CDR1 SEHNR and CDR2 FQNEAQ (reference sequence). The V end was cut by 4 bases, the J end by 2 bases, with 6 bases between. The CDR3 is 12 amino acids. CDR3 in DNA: TGTGCCAGCAGCTGGGGGGCCTACGAGCAGTACTTC. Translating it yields CASSWGAYEQYF.

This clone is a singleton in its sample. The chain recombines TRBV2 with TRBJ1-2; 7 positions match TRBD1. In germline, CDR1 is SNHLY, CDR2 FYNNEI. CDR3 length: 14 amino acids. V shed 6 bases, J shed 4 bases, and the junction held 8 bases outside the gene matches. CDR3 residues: CASSGWTGGYGYTF. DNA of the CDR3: TGTGCCAGCAGCGGCTGGACAGGAGGCTATGGCTACACCTTC.

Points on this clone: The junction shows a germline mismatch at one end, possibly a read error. The CDR3 spells CSGRPSSPLVGRVGTEIF. CDR3 sequence (DNA): TGCAGCGGCCGTCCTTCTAGCCCCTTAGTTGGGAGGGTGGGAACGGAAATTTTT. This chain connects TRBV29-1 to TRBJ1-4; D is unclear. Per germline, CDR1 SQVTM and CDR2 ANQGSEA. This CDR3 spans 18 amino acids.

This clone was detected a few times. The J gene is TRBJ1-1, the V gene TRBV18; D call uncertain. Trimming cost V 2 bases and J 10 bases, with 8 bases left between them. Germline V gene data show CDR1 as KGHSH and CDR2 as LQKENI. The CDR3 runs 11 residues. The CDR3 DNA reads TGTGCCAGCTCACCAGGAGATAGAGCTTTCTTT. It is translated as CASSPGDRAFF.

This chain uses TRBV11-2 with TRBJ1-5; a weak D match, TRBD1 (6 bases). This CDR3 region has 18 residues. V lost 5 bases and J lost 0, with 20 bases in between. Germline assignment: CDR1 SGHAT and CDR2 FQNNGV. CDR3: CASSRGTPTGYSNQPQHF. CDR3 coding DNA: TGTGCCAGCAGCCGAGGGACACCGACTGGATATAGCAATCAGCCCCAGCATTTT.

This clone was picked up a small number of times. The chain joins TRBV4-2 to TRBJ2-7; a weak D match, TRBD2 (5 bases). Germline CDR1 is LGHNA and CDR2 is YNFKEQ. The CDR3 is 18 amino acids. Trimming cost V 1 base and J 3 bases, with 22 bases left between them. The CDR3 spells CASSQGVSGELGFYEQYF. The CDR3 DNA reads TGTGCCAGCAGCCAAGGGGTTAGTGGGGAGTTAGGGTTCTACGAGCAGTACTTC.

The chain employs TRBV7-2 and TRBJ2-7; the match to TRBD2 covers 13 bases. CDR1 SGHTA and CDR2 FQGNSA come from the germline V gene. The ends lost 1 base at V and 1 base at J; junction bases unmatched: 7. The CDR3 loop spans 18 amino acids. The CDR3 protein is CASSLVELAGGPSYEQYF. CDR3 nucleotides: TGTGCCAGCAGCTTAGTAGAACTAGCGGGAGGGCCTTCCTACGAGCAGTACTTC.

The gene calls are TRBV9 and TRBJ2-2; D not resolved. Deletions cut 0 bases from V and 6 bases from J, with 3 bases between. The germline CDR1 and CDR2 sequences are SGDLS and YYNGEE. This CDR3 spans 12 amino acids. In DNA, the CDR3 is TGTGCCAGCAGCGTAGCCTCCGGGGAGCTGTTTTTT. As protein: CASSVASGELFF. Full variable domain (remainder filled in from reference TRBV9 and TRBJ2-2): DSGVTQTPKHLITATGQRVTLRCSPRSGDLSVYWYQQSLDQGLQFLIQYYNGEERAKGNILERFSAQQFPDLHSELNLSSLELGDSALYFCASSVASGELFFGEGSRLTVL.

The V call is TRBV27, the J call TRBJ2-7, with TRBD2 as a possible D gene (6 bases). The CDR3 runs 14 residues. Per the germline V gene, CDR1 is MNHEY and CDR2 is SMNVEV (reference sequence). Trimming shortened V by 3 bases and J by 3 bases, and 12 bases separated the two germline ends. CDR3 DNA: TGTGCCAGCAGTTTTCGGAGGGGTTTCTACGAGCAGTACTTC. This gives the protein CASSFRRGFYEQYF.

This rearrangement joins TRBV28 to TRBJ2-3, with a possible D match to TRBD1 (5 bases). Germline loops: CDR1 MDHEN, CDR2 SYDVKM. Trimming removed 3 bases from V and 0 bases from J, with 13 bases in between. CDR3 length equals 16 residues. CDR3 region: CASSFKGPGSTDTQYF. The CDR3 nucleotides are TGTGCCAGCAGTTTTAAGGGGCCAGGAAGCACAGATACGCAGTATTTT.